This T cell receptor beta chain is drawn from a study of beta chain features in type 1 diabetes. Whole-study context: Roughly 110,000,000 sorted cells were examined across all samples.

About this clone: Antigen unknown.

The entirety of the isolated RNA underwent reverse transcription, so expressed TCRB transcripts were sequenced. Method: immunoSEQ multiplex PCR; TCRdb's copy keeps in-frame clones and lacks some. Among hundreds of thousands of clones, over 10% were seen once, and the ten largest hold approximately 0.022%. Overall study results and limits: The study found moderately but significantly shorter TCRB CDR3s in all four CD4+ subsets of Type 1 diabetes patients.

Heparinised blood was drawn once per donor, averaging approximately 0.12 L. A CD45RO/CCR7/CD25/CD127/CD95/CD27 panel sorted naive, central memory, regulatory and stem cell-like memory CD4+ cells. There are 17 residues in the CDR3. Per the germline V gene, CDR1 is ENHRY and CDR2 is SYGVKD. The J segment lost 2 bases and the V segment lost 5 bases, leaving 14 bases of the junction unmatched. The chain is built from TRBV10-3 and TRBJ1-2; 7 nucleotides match TRBD1. Sample: naive CD4+ T cells from blood. The TCR comes from a man younger than 30 with type 1 diabetes. CDR3 protein: CAISNPYSQGVNYGYTF. For the CDR3, the DNA is TGTGCCATCAGTAATCCCTATAGTCAGGGGGTCAACTATGGCTACACCTTC.